The present T cell receptor (beta chain) was sequenced within a study of blood T cell repertoires in COVID-19. The CDR3 runs to 15 residues. The germline CDR1 and CDR2 sequences are MDHEN and SYDVKM. Trimming shortened V by 6 bases and J by 11 bases, and 23 bases separated the two germline ends. As originally analysed: Amplification from reference gene primers served as the basis for estimated nucleated cell counts. Data came from immunoSEQ multiplex PCR; TCRdb stores just in-frame clones and leaves some out. That table is the source of V, J and clone size, and D and trimming were worked out from the DNA. The sample holds 140,000 or so clones, about 87% seen once.

This sequence originates from a woman between 50 and 59 years old with active or convalescent COVID-19. Sequencing was carried out using peripheral blood. The rearrangement links TRBV28 to TRBJ1-5; possible D gene TRBD1, 6 bases. CDR3 DNA sequence: TGTGCCAGCAGCGGGATGGAAGGGGGAGAGTTAGCCCAGCATTTT. It specifies CASSGMEGGELAQHF.